Detailed here is one TCR beta chain. The data are from a study of CD8+ T cells in alopecia areata. Overall study: Treated patients' severity was scored by percentage of affected scalp area.

The V end was cut by 4 bases, the J end by 5 bases, with 9 bases between. CDR3 length: 11 residues. Germline values: CDR1 SQVTM, CDR2 ANQGSEA. The treatment here: oral pan-JAK inhibitor, 5-10 mg twice daily. Reverse transcription of extracted RNA yielded cDNA, which provided the sequencing template. TCRdb's copy holds only in-frame clones and misses some; the assay was immunoSEQ multiplex PCR. This table has hundreds of thousands of clones, around 66% appearing once. The TCR was taken from a human donor with alopecia areata. This chain links TRBV29-1 with TRBJ2-7; no clear D. Sequences were derived from CD4+ T cells sorted from blood, sampled around week 42, from a patient treated with tofacitinib. CDR3 nucleotide sequence: TGCAGCGTTGTGGACGCCCACGAGCAGTACTTC. It yields the protein CSVVDAHEQYF.